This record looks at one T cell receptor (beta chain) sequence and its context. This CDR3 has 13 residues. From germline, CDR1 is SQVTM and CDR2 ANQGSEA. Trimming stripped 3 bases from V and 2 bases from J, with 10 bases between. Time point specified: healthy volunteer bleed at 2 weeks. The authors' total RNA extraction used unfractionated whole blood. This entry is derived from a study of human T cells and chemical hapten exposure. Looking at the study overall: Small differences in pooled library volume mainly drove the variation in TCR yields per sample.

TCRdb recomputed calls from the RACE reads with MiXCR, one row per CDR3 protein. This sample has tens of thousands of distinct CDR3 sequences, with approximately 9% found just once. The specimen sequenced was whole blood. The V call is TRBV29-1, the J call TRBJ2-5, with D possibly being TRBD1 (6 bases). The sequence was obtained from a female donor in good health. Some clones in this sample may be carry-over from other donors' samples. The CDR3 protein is CSVEGHSQETQYF. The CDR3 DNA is TGCAGCGTTGAGGGACATTCACAAGAGACCCAGTACTTC.